The 31 T cell receptor beta chains reported below all come from one sample, sequenced in a study of blood T cell repertoires in COVID-19. Assay used: immunoSEQ multiplex PCR; TCRdb lists only in-frame clones, some missing. The data show 150,000 or so clones, with about 86% seen just once and 10% held by the top ten. The sequenced sample consisted of peripheral blood. Receptors originate from a woman aged 70 to 79 with COVID-19, enrolled during active disease.

J is TRBJ1-2 and V is TRBV9, with 9 positions matching TRBD1. This CDR3 spans 14 amino acids. The V segment lost 3 bases and the J segment 6 bases; nucleotides outside the gene matches: 6. Germline V gives CDR1 SGDLS, CDR2 YYNGEE. The chain's CDR3 is CASSAGTGWNGYTF. CDR3 sequence (DNA): TGTGCCAGCAGCGCAGGGACAGGGTGGAATGGCTACACCTTC.

In this sample, this clone turned up a few times. The chain employs TRBV10-3 and TRBJ2-7; a possible D gene is TRBD2 (5 bases). The CDR3 covers 12 residues. Trimming took off 6 bases at V and 2 bases at J, with 8 bases between the two ends. Germline CDR1 and CDR2: ENHRY and SYGVKD. The CDR3 coding sequence is TGTGCCATCAGGGCGGGTACCTACGAGCAGTACTTC. Its protein is CAIRAGTYEQYF.

The J gene is TRBJ2-1, the V gene TRBV13; 7 nucleotides line up with TRBD2. CDR3 length equals 16 residues. Germline V gene data show CDR1 as PRHDT and CDR2 as FYEKMQ (reference sequence). With 3 bases clipped from V and 0 bases from J, the junction kept 5 bases outside the gene matches. The CDR3 protein is CASSFRLAFSYNEQFF. The CDR3 DNA sequence: TGTGCCAGCAGCTTCCGACTAGCCTTCTCCTACAATGAGCAGTTCTTC.

The chain links TRBV3-1 (or the pseudogene TRBV3-2) to TRBJ1-5; D ambiguous. This CDR3 region has 18 residues. Trimming removed 4 bases from V and 0 bases from J, with 19 bases in between. CDR1 is LGHDT and CDR2 is YNNKEL in the germline V gene (reference sequence). The CDR3 sequence is CASSPFLPGGYSNQPQHF. As DNA, the CDR3 is TGTGCCAGCAGCCCCTTCCTTCCCGGAGGGTATAGCAATCAGCCCCAGCATTTT.

This clone was detected once. The genes are TRBV18 and TRBJ1-6, with a weak D call TRBD1 (6 bases). Germline CDR1 KGHSH, CDR2 LQKENI. The germline V and J ends were trimmed by 4 bases and 6 bases, with 16 bases remaining between them. CDR3 size: 16 residues. This CDR3 is CASSLTGSDPNSPLHF. CDR3 nucleotide sequence: TGTGCCAGCTCACTTACAGGGTCTGACCCTAATTCACCCCTCCACTTT.

The rearrangement uses TRBV7-8 and TRBJ1-5; TRBD1 aligns across 8 bases. The CDR3 is made up of 15 amino acids. J lost 3 bases, V lost 6 bases, and 7 bases had no gene match. CDR1 SGHVS and CDR2 FQNEAQ come from the germline V gene. The CDR3 nucleotides are TGTGCCAGCAGACCTCAGGGGGCGGTCAATCAGCCCCAGCATTTT. It yields the protein CASRPQGAVNQPQHF. Supplemented by reference TRBV7-8 and TRBJ1-5, the full variable domain reads GAGVSQSPRYKVAKRGQDVALRCDPISGHVSLFWYQQALGQGPEFLTYFQNEAQLDKSGLPSDRFFAERPEGSVSTLKIQRTQQEDSAVYLCASRPQGAVNQPQHFGDGTRLSIL.

The V gene is TRBV7-9, the J gene TRBJ2-7; 8 positions match TRBD1. The V and J ends lost 4 bases and 1 base, in that order; junction bases with no gene match: 6. The CDR3 is 15 amino acids. Germline values: CDR1 SEHNR, CDR2 FQNEAQ (reference sequence). CDR3 in amino acids: CASSSGQVFSYEQYF. The CDR3 nucleotides are TGTGCCAGCAGCTCGGGACAGGTTTTTTCCTACGAGCAGTACTTC.

The V call is TRBV6-5, the J call TRBJ1-5, with D tentatively TRBD1 (5 bases). Germline loops: CDR1 MNHEY, CDR2 SVGAGI. The CDR3 spans 14 residues. V lost 8 bases to trimming and J lost 5 bases, with 16 bases between them. In nucleotides, the CDR3 is TGTGCCAGCGATCCGTCACGGACATATCAGCCCCAGCATTTT. Its protein is CASDPSRTYQPQHF.

The chain carries TRBV27 and TRBJ2-5, with D possibly matching TRBD2 (6 bases). The V gene's germline CDR1 is MNHEY and CDR2 SMNVEV (reference sequence). The CDR3 has 13 residues. V was cut by 3 bases and J by 5 bases, with 10 bases left in between. The CDR3 is CASSFRGSETQYF. In nucleotides, the CDR3 is TGTGCCAGCAGTTTTCGGGGGTCGGAGACCCAGTACTTC.

This rearrangement joins TRBV4-1 to TRBJ1-1; D uncertain. Trimming stripped 6 bases from V and 7 bases from J, with 9 bases between. Germline V lookup: CDR1 MGHRA, CDR2 YSYEKL. The CDR3 is 11 residues long. CDR3 loop: CASRGPFEAFF. In DNA, the CDR3 is TGCGCCAGCAGGGGCCCATTTGAAGCTTTCTTT.

The chain couples TRBV6-6 to TRBJ1-2; 7 positions match TRBD1. Germline CDR1 and CDR2: MNHNY and SVGAGI (reference sequence). Losses at the gene ends were 0 bases for V and 8 bases for J; bases not matched to a gene: 9. The CDR3 totals 15 residues. The CDR3 DNA reads as TGTGCCAGCAGTTACTCAAGTATCAGGGGGGACGGCTACACCTTC. It is translated as CASSYSSIRGDGYTF.

The table lists this clone with a count of one. The chain recombines TRBV28 with TRBJ1-3, with D unclear. V dropped 9 bases and J dropped 0 bases, with 9 bases sitting between them. This CDR3 spans 13 amino acids. The germline gives CDR1 MDHEN, CDR2 SYDVKM. This CDR3 reads CASLQLSGNTIYF. The CDR3 DNA reads TGTGCCAGTCTACAGCTCTCTGGAAACACCATATATTTT.

The chain employs TRBV11-3 and TRBJ2-1; 7 bases are a match to TRBD1. The CDR3 extends over 12 amino acids. V gave up 4 bases and J gave up 9 bases; unmatched junction bases: 3. The germline V gene encodes CDR1 SGHNT and CDR2 YENEEA. The CDR3 DNA is TGTGCCAGCAGCTCGACAGGGTCTGAGCAGTTCTTC. It specifies CASSSTGSEQFF. The whole variable domain, remainder taken from reference TRBV11-3 and TRBJ2-1, is EAGVVQSPRYKIIEKKQPVAFWCNPISGHNTLYWYLQNLGQGPELLIRYENEEAVDDSQLPKDRFSAERLKGVDSTLKIQPAELGDSAVYLCASSSTGSEQFFGPGTRLTVL.

This chain connects TRBV29-1 to TRBJ1-2; 10 nucleotides line up with TRBD1. The CDR3 is 15 residues long. The trim removed 4 bases at V and 6 bases at J, leaving 11 bases unmatched. From germline, CDR1 is SQVTM and CDR2 ANQGSEA. The CDR3 loop is CSVGPLDRGIDGYTF. The CDR3 region has the DNA TGCAGCGTTGGCCCCTTGGACAGGGGGATTGATGGCTACACCTTC.

The chain links TRBV19 to TRBJ1-5; maybe TRBD1 (6 bases). The CDR3 totals 15 residues. The germline V and J ends were trimmed by 3 bases and 3 bases, with 12 bases remaining between them. Germline values: CDR1 LNHDA, CDR2 SQIVND (reference sequence). Here the CDR3 reads CASSIIRGPNQPQHF. The CDR3 DNA reads as TGTGCCAGTAGTATTATCAGGGGACCCAATCAGCCCCAGCATTTT.

This clone was seen only once. The rearrangement links TRBV28 to TRBJ1-6; D remains unclear. Looked up from germline, CDR1 is MDHEN and CDR2 is SYDVKM. V gave up 3 bases and J gave up 8 bases, with 17 bases separating them. The CDR3 length is 16 residues. CDR3 nucleotides: TGTGCCAGCAGTTTTCCTTCCGTGGAGGCTGATTCACCCCTCCACTTT. It specifies CASSFPSVEADSPLHF. The full variable domain, rest sourced from reference TRBV28 and TRBJ1-6, is DVKVTQSSRYLVKRTGEKVFLECVQDMDHENMFWYRQDPGLGLRLIYFSYDVKMKEKGDIPEGYSVSREKKERFSLILESASTNQTSMYLCASSFPSVEADSPLHFGNGTRLTVT.

This clone was seen a few times. The genes are TRBV5-1 and TRBJ2-3; 8 bases map to TRBD2. Germline-derived CDR1 and CDR2 are SGHRS and YFSETQ. The CDR3 totals 16 residues. Trimming cost V 0 bases and J 5 bases; bases outside gene matches: 8. The CDR3: CASSLATSGGGDTQYF. DNA for the CDR3: TGCGCCAGCAGCTTGGCCACCAGCGGGGGAGGAGATACGCAGTATTTT.

This sequence joins TRBV28 and TRBJ1-5; D is unclear. CDR3 size: 15 residues. V lost 3 bases to trimming and J lost 4 bases, with 13 bases between them. Germline CDR1 and CDR2: MDHEN and SYDVKM. The CDR3 loop is CASSFGMSWNQPQHF. In DNA form, the CDR3 reads TGTGCCAGCAGTTTTGGTATGAGCTGGAATCAGCCCCAGCATTTT.

This clone was recorded once. The gene calls are TRBV7-2 and TRBJ2-7, with D maybe TRBD1 (5 bases). CDR1 is SGHTA, CDR2 FQGNSA, per germline. CDR3 length: 13 residues. Trimming removed 3 bases at V and 1 base at J, with 7 bases between. CDR3 in amino acids: CASSFAGSYEQYF. The DNA of the CDR3 is TGTGCCAGCAGCTTCGCAGGGTCCTACGAGCAGTACTTC.

J is TRBJ1-1 and V is TRBV6-6, with D possibly matching TRBD1 (5 bases). The CDR3 loop spans 13 amino acids. The V gene lost 5 bases and the J gene lost 5 bases, with 12 bases spanning the gap. Germline V gene sequence: CDR1 MNHNY, CDR2 SVGAGI (reference sequence). The CDR3 coding sequence is TGTGCCAGCAGTCCCCCGGGGGGGACTGAAGCTTTCTTT. Translation: CASSPPGGTEAFF.

This sequence joins TRBV28 and TRBJ1-5; D gene uncertain. The CDR3 spans 15 residues. V lost 6 bases, J lost 5 bases, and 17 bases lay in between. CDR1 and CDR2 from the germline V gene are MDHEN and SYDVKM. CDR3 bases: TGTGCCAGCAGGTCGTTTGGACTAGTTGATCAGCCCCAGCATTTT. Protein sequence: CASRSFGLVDQPQHF.

This clone is a singleton in its sample. The chain carries TRBV14 and TRBJ2-1; tentatively, D is TRBD1 (5 bases). The CDR3 totals 14 residues. Germline V gene lookup returns CDR1 SGHDN and CDR2 FVKESK. Trimming cost V 7 bases and J 0 bases, with 10 bases left between them. Here the CDR3 DNA reads TGTGCCAGCAATCACCAGGGCTCCTACAATGAGCAGTTCTTC. It encodes CASNHQGSYNEQFF. Full variable domain (remainder filled in from reference TRBV14 and TRBJ2-1): EAGVTQFPSHSVIEKGQTVTLRCDPISGHDNLYWYRRVMGKEIKFLLHFVKESKQDESGMPNNRFLAERTGGTYSTLKVQPAELEDSGVYFCASNHQGSYNEQFFGPGTRLTVL.

This chain connects TRBV6-4 to TRBJ1-6; D call uncertain. Between the trimmed V and J ends, which lost 0 bases and 0 bases, there was a span of 15 bases. CDR3 length: 19 residues. Germline V lookup: CDR1 MRHNA, CDR2 SNTAGT. The CDR3 bases are TGTGCCAGCAGTGACTCGGGAGCAGACCCGAGCTCCTATAATTCACCCCTCCACTTT. Encoded protein: CASSDSGADPSSYNSPLHF.

The rearrangement uses TRBV27 and TRBJ2-3, with TRBD2 matching over 13 bases. CDR1 MNHEY and CDR2 SMNVEV come from the germline V gene (reference sequence). The trim removed 8 bases at V and 5 bases at J, leaving 7 bases unmatched. The CDR3 consists of 15 residues. CDR3 residues: CASGRLAGGLDTQYF. CDR3 coding DNA: TGTGCCAGCGGCCGACTAGCGGGGGGCCTAGATACGCAGTATTTT.

The sample holds a few counts of this clone. The chain joins TRBV28 to TRBJ1-1, with D possibly being TRBD1 (6 bases). CDR3 length: 12 amino acids. Germline V CDR1 and CDR2: MDHEN, SYDVKM. V was shortened by 6 bases and J by 7 bases, with 12 bases between the two germline ends. The CDR3 sequence: CASSYGQNEAFF. In DNA, the CDR3 is TGTGCCAGCAGCTACGGACAGAATGAAGCTTTCTTT.

The chain combines TRBV28 with TRBJ1-4; TRBD1 aligns across 7 bases. Germline-derived CDR1 and CDR2 are MDHEN and SYDVKM. V trimming: 4 bases; J trimming: 7 bases; junction bases outside the gene matches: 6. The CDR3 runs to 14 residues. The CDR3 loop is CASSSGGLSEKLFF. The CDR3 nucleotides read TGTGCCAGCAGTTCAGGGGGTTTAAGTGAAAAACTGTTTTTT.

The rearrangement uses TRBV7-2 and TRBJ1-6, with 7 bases lining up with TRBD1. The germline V gene has CDR1 SGHTA and CDR2 FQGNSA. Germline trimming cut 5 bases from V and 1 base from J; bases unmatched to any gene: 5. The CDR3 loop spans 16 amino acids. The chain's CDR3 is CASSPWTGSYNSPLHF. CDR3 nucleotides: TGTGCCAGCAGCCCATGGACAGGTTCCTATAATTCACCCCTCCACTTT.

This rearrangement joins TRBV30 to TRBJ1-1; TRBD1 is a possible D gene (5 bases). CDR3 length: 14 amino acids. Germline V gives CDR1 GTSNPN, CDR2 SVGIG (reference sequence). The V end lost 3 bases, the J end lost 3 bases, and 14 bases lay between the germline ends. CDR3 residues: CAWRVPGRYTEAFF. The CDR3 DNA reads TGTGCCTGGAGAGTTCCAGGGAGGTACACTGAAGCTTTCTTT.

This chain links TRBV7-9 with TRBJ1-5; D perhaps matches TRBD1 (6 bases). The CDR3 loop spans 16 amino acids. Germline values: CDR1 SEHNR, CDR2 FQNEAQ (reference sequence). Trimming cost V 4 bases and J 9 bases, with 22 bases left between them. CDR3 sequence reads: CASSSTGISRWGPQHF. CDR3 bases: TGTGCCAGCAGCTCAACAGGGATATCCCGGTGGGGGCCCCAGCATTTT.

The chain uses TRBV5-6 and TRBJ1-2, with 7 nucleotides matching TRBD1. The CDR3 contains 14 residues. Germline-derived CDR1 and CDR2 are SGHDT and YYEEEE. After removal of 2 bases from V and 7 bases from J, the junction contained 8 bases not matched to a gene. This CDR3 reads CASSFRRGLGGYTF. For the CDR3, the DNA is TGTGCCAGCAGCTTTAGAAGGGGGCTTGGTGGCTACACCTTC.

The CDR3 protein is CASSPGQGAVNTEAFF. For the CDR3, the DNA is TGCGCCAGCAGCCCAGGACAGGGGGCTGTTAACACTGAAGCTTTCTTT. The chain is built from TRBV4-1 and TRBJ1-1; 11 nucleotides align to TRBD1. The CDR3 has 16 amino acids. V lost 4 bases and J lost 2; bases outside the gene matches: 6. The germline V gene has CDR1 MGHRA and CDR2 YSYEKL.